One sample yielded the 4 T cell receptor beta chains listed below, sequenced in a study of blood T cell repertoires in COVID-19. Assay used: immunoSEQ multiplex PCR; TCRdb lists only in-frame clones, some missing. The sample holds about 270,000 clones, around 90% seen once. Sequenced input: PBMCs or T cells enriched from blood (not recorded which). The receptors derive from a man aged 35 to 55 who had been exposed to COVID-19.

The chain recombines TRBV9 with TRBJ2-2; no clear D gene. V dropped 1 base and J dropped 4 bases, with 8 bases sitting between them. This CDR3 is 14 amino acids long. Germline CDR1 is SGDLS and CDR2 is YYNGEE. This CDR3 is CASSVPSGTGELFF. CDR3 nucleotides: TGTGCCAGCAGCGTACCGAGTGGCACCGGGGAGCTGTTTTTT.

This clone occurred once. The chain links TRBV7-2 to TRBJ2-2; TRBD1 matches at 9 bases. The germline CDR1 and CDR2 sequences are SGHTA and FQGNSA. The CDR3 sequence is 15 residues long. J lost 4 bases, V lost 2 bases, and 2 bases had no gene match. CDR3 amino acids: CASSLYRGLTGELFF. As DNA, the CDR3 is TGTGCCAGCAGCTTATACAGGGGGCTCACCGGGGAGCTGTTTTTT.

The chain couples TRBV28 to TRBJ2-7; no clear D gene. V lost 5 bases and J lost 2, with 7 bases in between. CDR3 length: 12 residues. CDR1 is MDHEN, CDR2 SYDVKM, per germline. CDR3 sequence reads: CASSITAYEQYF. For the CDR3, the DNA is TGTGCCAGCAGTATTACAGCCTACGAGCAGTACTTC. Looking up the rest from reference TRBV28 and TRBJ2-7 gives the full variable domain: DVKVTQSSRYLVKRTGEKVFLECVQDMDHENMFWYRQDPGLGLRLIYFSYDVKMKEKGDIPEGYSVSREKKERFSLILESASTNQTSMYLCASSITAYEQYFGPGTRLTVT.

J is TRBJ1-5 and V is TRBV7-2, with D unresolved. Germline lookup yields CDR1 SGHTA and CDR2 FQGNSA. The CDR3 loop spans 14 amino acids. Deletions cut 2 bases from V and 2 bases from J, with 7 bases between. The CDR3 protein is CASSLTPRNQPQHF. The DNA for the CDR3 is TGTGCCAGCAGCTTAACACCGCGCAATCAGCCCCAGCATTTT. Together with reference TRBV7-2 and TRBJ1-5, the CDR3 gives the full variable domain: GAGVSQSPSNKVTEKGKDVELRCDPISGHTALYWYRQSLGQGLEFLIYFQGNSAPDKSGLPSDRFSAERTGGSVSTLTIQRTQQEDSAVYLCASSLTPRNQPQHFGDGTRLSIL.